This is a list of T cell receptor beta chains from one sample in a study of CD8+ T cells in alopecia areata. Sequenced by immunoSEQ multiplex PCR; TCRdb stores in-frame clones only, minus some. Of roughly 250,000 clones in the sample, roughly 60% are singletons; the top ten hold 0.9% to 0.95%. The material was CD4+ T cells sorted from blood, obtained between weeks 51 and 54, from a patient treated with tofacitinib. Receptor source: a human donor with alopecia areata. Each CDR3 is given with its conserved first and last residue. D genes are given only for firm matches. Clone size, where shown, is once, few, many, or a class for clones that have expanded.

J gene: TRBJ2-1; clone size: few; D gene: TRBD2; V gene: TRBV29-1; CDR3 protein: CSVLGLGEEEQFF; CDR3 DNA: TGCAGCGTTTTGGGACTAGGGGAAGAAGAGCAGTTCTTC
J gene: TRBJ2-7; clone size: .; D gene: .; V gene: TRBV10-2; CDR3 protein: CASSGKGLGFYEQYF; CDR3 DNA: TGCGCCAGCAGTGGGAAGGGTCTGGGGTTCTACGAGCAGTACTTC
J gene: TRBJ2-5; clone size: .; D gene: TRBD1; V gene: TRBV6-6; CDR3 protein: CASSRTGITYQETQYF; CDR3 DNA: TGTGCCAGCAGCCGGACAGGGATCACGTACCAAGAGACCCAGTACTTC
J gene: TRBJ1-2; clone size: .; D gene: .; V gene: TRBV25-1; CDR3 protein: CASRGKLGLYGYTF; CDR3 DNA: TGTGCCAGCAGAGGGAAATTGGGTCTTTATGGCTACACCTTC
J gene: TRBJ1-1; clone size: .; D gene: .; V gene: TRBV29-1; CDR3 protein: CSVELGRVTEAFF; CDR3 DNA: TGCAGCGTTGAATTGGGAAGGGTCACTGAAGCTTTCTTT
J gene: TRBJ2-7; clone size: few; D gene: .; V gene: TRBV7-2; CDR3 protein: CASSLTSEQYF; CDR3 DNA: TGTGCCAGCAGCTTGACTAGCGAGCAGTACTTC
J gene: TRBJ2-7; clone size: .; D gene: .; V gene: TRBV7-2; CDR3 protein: CASSLQTYEQYF; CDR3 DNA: TGTGCCAGCAGCTTACAAACCTACGAGCAGTACTTC
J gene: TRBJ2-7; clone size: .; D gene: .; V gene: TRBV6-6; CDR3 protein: CASSNRASEQYF; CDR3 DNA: TGTGCCAGCAGTAACCGGGCCTCTGAGCAGTACTTC
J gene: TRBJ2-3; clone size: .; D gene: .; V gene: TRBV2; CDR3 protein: CASSVGFSTDTQYF; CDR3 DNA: TGTGCCAGCAGTGTGGGTTTTAGCACAGATACGCAGTATTTT
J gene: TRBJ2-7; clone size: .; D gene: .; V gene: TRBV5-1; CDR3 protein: CASSVQGREQYF; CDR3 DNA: TGCGCCAGCAGCGTACAGGGTCGCGAGCAGTACTTC
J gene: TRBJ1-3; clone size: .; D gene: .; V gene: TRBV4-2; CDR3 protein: CASSLDTALSGNTIYF; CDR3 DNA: TGTGCCAGCAGCCTAGACACCGCTCTATCTGGAAACACCATATATTTT
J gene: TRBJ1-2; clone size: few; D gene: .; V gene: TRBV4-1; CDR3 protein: CASSQGLANYGYTF; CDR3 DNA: TGCGCCAGCAGCCAAGGGTTAGCTAACTATGGCTACACCTTC
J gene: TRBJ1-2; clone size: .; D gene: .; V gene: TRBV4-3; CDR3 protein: CASSQDFGLDGYTF; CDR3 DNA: TGCGCCAGCAGCCAAGATTTCGGTTTGGATGGCTACACCTTC
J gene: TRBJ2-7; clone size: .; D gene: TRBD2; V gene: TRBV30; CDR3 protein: CAWRKSGGVEQYF; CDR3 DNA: TGTGCCTGGAGAAAGAGCGGGGGCGTCGAGCAGTACTTC
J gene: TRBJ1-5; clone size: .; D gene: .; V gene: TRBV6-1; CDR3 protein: CASSRQNQPQHF; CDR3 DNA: TGTGCCAGCAGCCGACAGAATCAGCCCCAGCATTTT
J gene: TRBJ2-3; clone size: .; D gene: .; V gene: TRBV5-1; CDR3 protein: CASSSLRDIYGTDTQYF; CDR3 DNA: TGCGCCAGCAGCTCGTTACGTGACATTTACGGCACAGATACGCAGTATTTT
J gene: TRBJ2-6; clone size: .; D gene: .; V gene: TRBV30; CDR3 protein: CAWTLAGANVLTF; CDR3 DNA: TGTGCCTGGACCTTAGCTGGGGCCAACGTCCTGACTTTC
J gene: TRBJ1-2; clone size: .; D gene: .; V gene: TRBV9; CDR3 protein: CASSVQGTNYGYTF; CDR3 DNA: TGTGCCAGCAGCGTCCAGGGTACTAACTATGGCTACACCTTC
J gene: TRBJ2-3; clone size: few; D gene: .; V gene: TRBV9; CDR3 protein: CASSVGPRGTDTQYF; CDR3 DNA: TGTGCCAGCAGCGTTGGGCCCAGAGGAACAGATACGCAGTATTTT
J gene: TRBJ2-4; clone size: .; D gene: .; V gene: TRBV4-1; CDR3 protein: CASSHSGSKNIQYF; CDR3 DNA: TGCGCCAGCAGCCATAGTGGCAGCAAAAACATTCAGTACTTC
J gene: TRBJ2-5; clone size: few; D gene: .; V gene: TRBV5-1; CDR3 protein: CASSLGVKETQYF; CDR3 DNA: TGCGCCAGCAGCTTGGGGGTAAAAGAGACCCAGTACTTC
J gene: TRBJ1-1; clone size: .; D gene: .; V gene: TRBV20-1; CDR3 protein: CSAYGSTEAFF; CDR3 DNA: TGCAGTGCCTATGGGAGTACTGAAGCTTTCTTT
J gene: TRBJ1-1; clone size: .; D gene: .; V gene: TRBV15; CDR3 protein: CATGGESRYAFF; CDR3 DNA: TGTGCCACCGGGGGGGAATCCAGGTACGCTTTCTTT
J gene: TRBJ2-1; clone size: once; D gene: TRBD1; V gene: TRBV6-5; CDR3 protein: CASRDRGYNEQFF; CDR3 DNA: TGTGCCAGCAGGGACAGGGGCTACAATGAGCAGTTCTTC
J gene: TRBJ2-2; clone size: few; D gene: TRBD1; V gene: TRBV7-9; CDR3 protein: CASSFIQGPGELFF; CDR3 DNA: TGTGCCAGCAGCTTCATACAGGGGCCCGGGGAGCTGTTTTTT
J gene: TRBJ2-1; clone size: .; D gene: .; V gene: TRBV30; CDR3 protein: CATSEGSYNEQFF; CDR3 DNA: TGTGCCACCTCGGAGGGCTCCTACAATGAGCAGTTCTTC
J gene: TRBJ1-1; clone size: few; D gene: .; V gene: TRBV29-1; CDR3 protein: CSSRDSGWDTEAFF; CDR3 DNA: TGCAGCTCTAGGGACTCCGGTTGGGACACTGAAGCTTTCTTT
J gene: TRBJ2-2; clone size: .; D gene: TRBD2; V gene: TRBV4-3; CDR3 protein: CASSQAFAGGYTGELFF; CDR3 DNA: TGCGCCAGCAGCCAAGCATTCGCGGGGGGTTACACCGGGGAGCTGTTTTTT
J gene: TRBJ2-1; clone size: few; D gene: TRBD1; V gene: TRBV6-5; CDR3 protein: CASTSRGSDSRQFF; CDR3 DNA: TGTGCCAGCACCTCCAGGGGGTCTGATTCAAGGCAGTTCTTC
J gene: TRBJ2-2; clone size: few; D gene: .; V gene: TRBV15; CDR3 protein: CATRPSMGRETGELFF; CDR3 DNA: TGTGCCACCAGACCCTCTATGGGGCGCGAAACCGGGGAGCTGTTTTTT
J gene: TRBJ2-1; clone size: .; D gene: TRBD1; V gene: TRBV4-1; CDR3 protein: CASSQGPGQGWGQFF; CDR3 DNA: TGCGCCAGCAGCCAAGGTCCGGGACAGGGATGGGGGCAGTTCTTC
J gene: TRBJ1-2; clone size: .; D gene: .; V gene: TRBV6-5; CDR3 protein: CASSYSIANYGYTF; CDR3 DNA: TGTGCCAGCAGTTACTCCATAGCTAACTATGGCTACACCTTC
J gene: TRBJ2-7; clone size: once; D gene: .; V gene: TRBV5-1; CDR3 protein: CASTIGHRTDSYEQYF; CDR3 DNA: TGCGCCAGCACCATCGGACACCGGACAGATTCCTACGAGCAGTACTTC
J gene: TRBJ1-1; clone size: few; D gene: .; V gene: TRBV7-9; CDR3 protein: CASSLGTEAFF; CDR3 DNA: TGTGCCAGCAGCTTAGGCACTGAAGCTTTCTTT
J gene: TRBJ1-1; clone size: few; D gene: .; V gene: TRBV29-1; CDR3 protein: CSVLPHGLRTEAFF; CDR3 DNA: TGCAGCGTTCTCCCGCACGGACTCAGAACTGAAGCTTTCTTT
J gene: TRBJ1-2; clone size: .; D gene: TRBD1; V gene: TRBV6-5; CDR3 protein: CATRQGLYGYTF; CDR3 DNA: TGTGCCACAAGACAGGGCCTCTATGGCTACACCTTC
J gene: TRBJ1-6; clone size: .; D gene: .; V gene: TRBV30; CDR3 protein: CAWMASYNSPLHF; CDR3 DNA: TGTGCCTGGATGGCCTCCTATAATTCACCCCTCCACTTT
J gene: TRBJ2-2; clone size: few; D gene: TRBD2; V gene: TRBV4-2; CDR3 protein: CASSQRTSDGELFF; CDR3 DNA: TGTGCCAGCAGCCAACGTACTAGCGACGGGGAGCTGTTTTTT
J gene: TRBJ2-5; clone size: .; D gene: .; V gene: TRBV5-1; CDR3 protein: CASSQEMETQYF; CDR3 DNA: TGCGCCAGCAGTCAGGAAATGGAGACCCAGTACTTC
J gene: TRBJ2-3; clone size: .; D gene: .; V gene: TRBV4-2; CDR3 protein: CASSQDLTVATDTQYF; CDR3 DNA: TGTGCCAGCAGCCAAGATCTAACGGTAGCAACAGATACGCAGTATTTT
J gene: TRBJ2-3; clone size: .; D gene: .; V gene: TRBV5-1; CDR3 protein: CASSELGAGTDTQYF; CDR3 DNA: TGCGCCAGCAGCGAGCTAGGGGCAGGCACAGATACGCAGTATTTT
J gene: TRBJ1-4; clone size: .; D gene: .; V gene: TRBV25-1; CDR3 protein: CASSEARVRELFF; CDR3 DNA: TGTGCCAGCAGTGAGGCCCGTGTAAGGGAACTGTTTTTT
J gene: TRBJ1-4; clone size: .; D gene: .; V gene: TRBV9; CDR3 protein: CASSVGPFNEKLFF; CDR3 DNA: TGTGCCAGCAGCGTCGGGCCATTTAATGAAAAACTGTTTTTT
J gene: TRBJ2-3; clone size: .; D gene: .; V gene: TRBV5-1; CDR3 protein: CASKSQGTDTQYF; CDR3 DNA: TGCGCCAGCAAGTCCCAGGGCACAGATACGCAGTATTTT
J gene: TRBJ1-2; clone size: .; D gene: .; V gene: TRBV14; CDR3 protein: CASSPLTGWGGYTF; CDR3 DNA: TGTGCCAGCAGCCCCCTAACAGGGTGGGGTGGCTACACCTTC
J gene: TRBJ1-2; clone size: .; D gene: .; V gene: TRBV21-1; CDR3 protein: CASSRRTELYGYTF; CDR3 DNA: TGTGCCAGCAGCAGACGGACGGAATTGTATGGCTACACCTTC
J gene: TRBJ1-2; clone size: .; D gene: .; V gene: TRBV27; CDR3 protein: CASSRSGGALVFTF; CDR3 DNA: TGTGCCAGCAGCCGGTCCGGGGGGGCCCTCGTGTTCACCTTC
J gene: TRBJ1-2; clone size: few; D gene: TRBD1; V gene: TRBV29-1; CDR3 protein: CSVAGQGNYGYTF; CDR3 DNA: TGCAGCGTGGCAGGACAGGGAAACTATGGCTACACCTTC
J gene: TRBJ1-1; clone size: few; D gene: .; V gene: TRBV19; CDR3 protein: CASSIRRGLNTEAFF; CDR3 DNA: TGTGCCAGTAGTATTAGGCGGGGATTGAACACTGAAGCTTTCTTT
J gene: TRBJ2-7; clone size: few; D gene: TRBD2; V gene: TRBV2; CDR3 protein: CASSRGLAGAYEQYF; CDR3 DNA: TGTGCCAGCAGCAGGGGACTAGCGGGGGCCTACGAGCAGTACTTC
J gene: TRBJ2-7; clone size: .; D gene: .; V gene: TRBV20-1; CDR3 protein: CSARDLPEQYF; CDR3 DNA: TGCAGTGCTAGAGACTTACCCGAGCAGTACTTC
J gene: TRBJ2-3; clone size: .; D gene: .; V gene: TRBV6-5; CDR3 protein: CASRPDLGTDTQYF; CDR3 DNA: TGTGCCAGCAGGCCTGACCTGGGCACAGATACGCAGTATTTT
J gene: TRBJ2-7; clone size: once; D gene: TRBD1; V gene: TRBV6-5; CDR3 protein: CASTPGTGWYEQYF; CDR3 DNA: TGTGCCAGCACTCCGGGGACAGGGTGGTACGAGCAGTACTTC
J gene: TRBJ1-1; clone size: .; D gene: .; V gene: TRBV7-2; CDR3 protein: CASNVDSVMNTEAFF; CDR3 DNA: TGTGCCAGCAACGTGGACAGCGTCATGAACACTGAAGCTTTCTTT
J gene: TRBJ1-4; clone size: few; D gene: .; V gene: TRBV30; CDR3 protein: CAWRGELLEKLFF; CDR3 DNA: TGTGCCTGGAGAGGGGAGCTTCTTGAAAAACTGTTTTTT
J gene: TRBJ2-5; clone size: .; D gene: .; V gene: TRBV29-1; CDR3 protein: CSAARGQAAETQYF; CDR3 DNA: TGCAGCGCTGCCCGGGGGCAGGCGGCGGAGACCCAGTACTTC
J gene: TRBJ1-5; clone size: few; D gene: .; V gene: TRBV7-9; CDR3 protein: CASSLGGSQGQPQHF; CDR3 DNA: TGTGCCAGCAGCTTAGGTGGCAGCCAGGGTCAGCCCCAGCATTTT
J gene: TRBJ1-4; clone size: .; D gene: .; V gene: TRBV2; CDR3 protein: CANQQDGSGEKLFF; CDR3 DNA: TGTGCCAACCAGCAGGATGGGTCCGGCGAAAAACTGTTTTTT
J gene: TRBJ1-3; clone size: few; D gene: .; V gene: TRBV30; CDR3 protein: CAWSATFSGNTIYF; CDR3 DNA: TGTGCCTGGAGCGCAACATTCTCTGGAAACACCATATATTTT